The 32 T cell receptor beta chains presented below share a single source sample, sequenced in a study of blood T cell repertoires in COVID-19. Only in-frame clones appear in the TCRdb table, and some are missing; sequencing was by immunoSEQ multiplex PCR. The sample lists about 430,000 clones, approximately 90% seen once, with approximately 1.3% in the top ten. The material sequenced was PBMCs or T cells enriched from blood (not recorded which). The receptor set was obtained from a woman under 30 who had been exposed to COVID-19.

The chain has TRBV19 and TRBJ2-1; possible D gene TRBD2, 6 bases. V shed 2 bases and J shed 6 bases, with 14 bases lying between them. The V gene's germline CDR1 is LNHDA and CDR2 SQIVND (reference sequence). The CDR3 is 15 amino acids. CDR3 bases: TGTGCCAGTAGTATATACCGGGAGAGGGCCAATGAGCAGTTCTTC. This translates into CASSIYRERANEQFF.

The genes are TRBV9 and TRBJ2-2; 9 bases align to TRBD2. The V segment lost 3 bases and the J segment 7 bases; nucleotides outside the gene matches: 7. In germline, CDR1 is SGDLS, CDR2 YYNGEE. This CDR3 has 15 residues. CDR3 in amino acids: CASSAGLALGGELFF. CDR3 nucleotide sequence: TGTGCCAGCAGCGCGGGACTAGCCTTGGGCGGGGAGCTGTTTTTT.

The table lists this clone with a few counts. This rearrangement joins TRBV12-3 or TRBV12-4 to TRBJ1-6; D remains ambiguous. This CDR3 comprises 12 residues. V was shortened by 3 bases and J by 10 bases, with 7 bases between the two germline ends. The CDR3 here is CASSFWASPLHF. In nucleotides, the CDR3 is TGTGCCAGCAGTTTTTGGGCCTCACCCCTCCACTTT.

The chain has TRBV7-9 and TRBJ1-1; D might be TRBD1 (5 bases). The CDR3 spans 16 residues. Trimming pared 5 bases from V and 1 base from J, leaving 17 bases between. Per germline, CDR1 SEHNR and CDR2 FQNEAQ (reference sequence). CDR3 sequence: CASSPDSLGQNTEAFF. Here the CDR3 DNA reads TGTGCCAGCAGCCCCGACAGCCTCGGTCAGAACACTGAAGCTTTCTTT.

This chain links TRBV5-1 with TRBJ2-1, with 12 bases lining up with TRBD2. Trimming removed 0 bases from V and 4 bases from J; junction bases left unmatched: 8. The CDR3 loop spans 18 amino acids. Germline CDR1 and CDR2: SGHRS and YFSETQ. Written as DNA, the CDR3 is TGCGCCAGCAGCTTGGCTTGGACTAGCGGGGACCTATACAATGAGCAGTTCTTC. Translating gives CASSLAWTSGDLYNEQFF.

V is TRBV2 and J is TRBJ1-2; 10 nucleotides match TRBD1. Losses at the gene ends were 5 bases for V and 4 bases for J; bases not matched to a gene: 7. The germline V gene encodes CDR1 SNHLY and CDR2 FYNNEI. The CDR3 sequence is 15 residues long. The CDR3 DNA sequence: TGTGCCAGCAGTAGGGAGACAGGGGGCAGCTATGGCTACACCTTC. Amino acids: CASSRETGGSYGYTF.

Written as DNA, the CDR3 is TGTGCCAGCAGCTTGGGAGGGGGGGCCCAAGAGACCCAGTACTTC. This gives the protein CASSLGGGAQETQYF. This chain joins TRBV5-4 and TRBJ2-5; tentative D call: TRBD2 (7 bases). The CDR3 totals 15 residues. The germline V and J ends were trimmed by 0 bases and 1 base, with 10 bases remaining between them. In germline, CDR1 is SGHNT, CDR2 YYREEE (reference sequence).

The V and J genes are TRBV27 and TRBJ2-7; 9 nucleotides line up with TRBD1. CDR1 is MNHEY and CDR2 is SMNVEV in the germline V gene (reference sequence). V lost 4 bases to trimming and J lost 7 bases; unmatched junction nucleotides: 5. The CDR3 runs 13 residues. CDR3 protein: CASSSGTGSEQYF. The CDR3 coding sequence is TGTGCCAGCAGTTCCGGGACAGGGTCGGAGCAGTACTTC.

This clone was counted a few times. The genes are TRBV25-1 and TRBJ1-5; 8 positions match TRBD1. The ends lost 6 bases at V and 3 bases at J; junction bases unmatched: 4. The V gene's germline CDR1 is MGHDK and CDR2 SYGVNS. This CDR3 comprises 14 residues. The CDR3 DNA follows: TGTGCCAGCAGGGAGACAGGGGTCAATCAGCCCCAGCATTTT. This encodes CASRETGVNQPQHF.

The chain carries TRBV6-1 and TRBJ2-7; 10 nucleotides match TRBD1. This CDR3 is 15 amino acids long. After removal of 3 bases from V and 4 bases from J, the junction contained 6 bases not matched to a gene. Germline lookup yields CDR1 MNHNS and CDR2 SASEGT. This CDR3 reads CASSEIRTGGYEQYF. The DNA of the CDR3 is TGTGCCAGCAGTGAGATTAGGACAGGGGGGTACGAGCAGTACTTC.

The chain is built from TRBV5-6 and TRBJ2-4; 9 bases agree with TRBD1. V gave up 0 bases and J gave up 2 bases; unmatched junction bases: 6. The CDR3 has 17 residues. Germline CDR1 reads SGHDT; CDR2 reads YYEEEE. CDR3 nucleotide sequence: TGTGCCAGCAGCTTGGGACAGGGGGAGAGTACCAAAAACATTCAGTACTTC. This sequence encodes CASSLGQGESTKNIQYF. The full variable domain, its missing parts supplied by reference TRBV5-6 and TRBJ2-4, is DAGVTQSPTHLIKTRGQQVTLRCSPKSGHDTVSWYQQALGQGPQFIFQYYEEEERQRGNFPDRFSGHQFPNYSSELNVNALLLGDSALYLCASSLGQGESTKNIQYFGAGTRLSVL.

This clone came up once. The rearrangement joins TRBV10-3 to TRBJ1-2; TRBD1 is a possible D gene (6 bases). The CDR3 is 16 amino acids. Per the germline V gene, CDR1 is ENHRY and CDR2 is SYGVKD. Trimming pared 0 bases from V and 0 bases from J, leaving 11 bases between. CDR3 residues: CAISESRGGANYGYTF. The CDR3 coding sequence is TGTGCCATCAGTGAGTCGAGAGGGGGTGCTAACTATGGCTACACCTTC.

This chain connects TRBV19 to TRBJ2-7; a possible D gene is TRBD1 (6 bases). The CDR3 runs to 13 residues. V lost 5 bases and J lost 1, with 9 bases in between. Germline loops: CDR1 LNHDA, CDR2 SQIVND (reference sequence). The CDR3 loop reads CASSRDRSYEQYF. CDR3 coding DNA: TGTGCCAGTAGTCGCGACAGGTCCTACGAGCAGTACTTC.

The genes are TRBV2 and TRBJ1-5; maybe TRBD1 (5 bases). The CDR3 spans 14 residues. Germline V gene data show CDR1 as SNHLY and CDR2 as FYNNEI. Trimming removed 3 bases at V and 4 bases at J, with 10 bases between. CDR3 sequence reads: CASSESRGNQPQHF. The DNA for the CDR3 is TGTGCCAGCAGTGAGAGCCGGGGGAATCAGCCCCAGCATTTT.

The V gene is TRBV15, the J gene TRBJ2-6; D unclear. CDR1 is LNHNV and CDR2 is YYDKDF in the germline V gene (reference sequence). The length of the CDR3 is 16 residues. The V end lost 2 bases, the J end lost 2 bases, and 10 bases lay between the germline ends. The CDR3 protein is CATSRHGSTGANVLTF. In nucleotides, the CDR3 is TGTGCCACCAGCAGACACGGGTCGACTGGGGCCAACGTCCTGACTTTC.

This clone was seen a few times. The chain joins TRBV12-5 to TRBJ2-2; maybe TRBD2 (6 bases). CDR1 is LGHNT and CDR2 is FRNRAP in the germline V gene. Deletions cut 1 base from V and 3 bases from J, with 9 bases between. This CDR3 has 15 residues. DNA of the CDR3: TGTGCTAGTGGTTTGGGACTAGTCCACACCGGGGAGCTGTTTTTT. Translating gives CASGLGLVHTGELFF.

V and J are TRBV5-1 and TRBJ1-1; D is possibly TRBD1 (6 bases). CDR3 size: 13 residues. The germline V gene encodes CDR1 SGHRS and CDR2 YFSETQ. V dropped 3 bases and J dropped 1 base, with 7 bases sitting between them. CDR3 loop: CASSSGANTEAFF. In DNA form, the CDR3 reads TGCGCCAGCAGCTCAGGGGCGAACACTGAAGCTTTCTTT.

The V gene is TRBV5-1, the J gene TRBJ1-1; D may be TRBD1 (6 bases). V gave up 3 bases and J gave up 0 bases, with 12 bases separating them. Germline V lookup: CDR1 SGHRS, CDR2 YFSETQ. This CDR3 region has 15 residues. The CDR3 protein is CASSWPGDVNTEAFF. CDR3 nucleotides: TGCGCCAGCAGCTGGCCAGGGGACGTGAACACTGAAGCTTTCTTT.

The V and J genes are TRBV5-1 and TRBJ1-2; D is uncertain. The CDR3 totals 15 residues. Germline-derived CDR1 and CDR2 are SGHRS and YFSETQ. V dropped 0 bases and J dropped 1 base, with 10 bases sitting between them. The DNA for the CDR3 is TGCGCCAGCAGCTTGGGTCCAGGTTATAACTATGGCTACACCTTC. It is translated as CASSLGPGYNYGYTF.

The chain uses TRBV30 and TRBJ1-6; D is perhaps TRBD1 (6 bases). CDR3 size: 12 residues. With 0 bases removed from V and 9 bases from J, the gap between germline ends came to 6 bases. Germline lookup yields CDR1 GTSNPN and CDR2 SVGIG (reference sequence). The CDR3 DNA is TGTGCCTGGAGTGTACAGGGTTCACCCCTCCACTTT. Residues: CAWSVQGSPLHF. Full variable domain (rest looked up from reference TRBV30 and TRBJ1-6): SQTIHQWPATLVQPVGSPLSLECTVEGTSNPNLYWYRQAAGRGLQLLFYSVGIGQISSEVPQNLSASRPQDRQFILSSKKLLLSDSGFYLCAWSVQGSPLHFGNGTRLTVT.

The J gene is TRBJ1-5, the V gene TRBV7-2, with a possible D match to TRBD1 (5 bases). This CDR3 has 14 amino acids. In germline, CDR1 is SGHTA, CDR2 FQGNSA. The V gene lost 5 bases and the J gene lost 6 bases, with 14 bases spanning the gap. The CDR3 coding sequence is TGTGCCAGCAGCCCTGGTAGGGGAAGTCAGCCCCAGCATTTT. As protein: CASSPGRGSQPQHF.

The chain uses TRBV9 and TRBJ1-5; D unclear. Per the germline V gene, CDR1 is SGDLS and CDR2 is YYNGEE. CDR3 length: 13 residues. V gave up 0 bases and J gave up 4 bases, with 5 bases separating them. DNA for the CDR3: TGTGCCAGCAGCGTAGCCCCAAATCAGCCCCAGCATTTT. Encoded protein: CASSVAPNQPQHF. Based on the CDR3 plus reference TRBV9 and TRBJ1-5, the full variable domain is DSGVTQTPKHLITATGQRVTLRCSPRSGDLSVYWYQQSLDQGLQFLIQYYNGEERAKGNILERFSAQQFPDLHSELNLSSLELGDSALYFCASSVAPNQPQHFGDGTRLSIL.

This chain links TRBV10-1 with TRBJ2-3; TRBD2 is a possible D gene (5 bases). V lost 8 bases, J lost 4 bases, and 19 bases lay in between. The CDR3 contains 15 residues. Germline loops: CDR1 WNHNN, CDR2 SYGVQD (reference sequence). The CDR3 sequence is CASSPEEVRADTQYF. CDR3 nucleotides: TGCGCCAGCTCCCCGGAGGAGGTGAGGGCAGATACGCAGTATTTT.

This chain uses TRBV13 with TRBJ1-3; D uncertain. This CDR3 comprises 16 residues. The germline gives CDR1 PRHDT, CDR2 FYEKMQ (reference sequence). V was shortened by 0 bases and J by 2 bases, with 11 bases between the two germline ends. The CDR3 DNA reads TGTGCCAGCAGCTTAGGCCAGTTGGGCCCTGGAAACACCATATATTTT. Translated: CASSLGQLGPGNTIYF.

The V gene is TRBV5-4, the J gene TRBJ1-4; 7 bases are a match to TRBD1. V shed 4 bases and J 3 bases; nucleotides not matched to a gene: 6. Per germline, CDR1 SGHNT and CDR2 YYREEE (reference sequence). The CDR3 sequence is 15 residues long. CDR3 DNA sequence: TGTGCCAGCAGCGGAGAGACAGGGTCTAATGAAAAACTGTTTTTT. This translates into CASSGETGSNEKLFF.

This chain connects TRBV7-8 to TRBJ1-5; tentative D call: TRBD1 (5 bases). Trimming stripped 5 bases from V and 3 bases from J, with 14 bases between. CDR3 size: 15 residues. Germline V CDR1 and CDR2: SGHVS, FQNEAQ. The chain's CDR3 is CASSPGGALNQPQHF. CDR3 bases: TGTGCCAGCAGCCCCGGAGGGGCTCTCAATCAGCCCCAGCATTTT.

This clone showed up just once. The chain has TRBV7-9 and TRBJ2-2; 10 nucleotides match TRBD1. V trimming: 7 bases; J trimming: 5 bases; junction bases outside the gene matches: 7. The CDR3 runs to 15 residues. Looked up from germline, CDR1 is SEHNR and CDR2 is FQNEAQ (reference sequence). The CDR3 DNA reads TGTGCCAGCACGGGGGACAGGGGAGGAACCGGGGAGCTGTTTTTT. Residues: CASTGDRGGTGELFF.

The chain couples TRBV11-2 to TRBJ1-4; D gene unclear. The V gene's germline CDR1 is SGHAT and CDR2 FQNNGV. CDR3 length equals 15 residues. The germline V and J ends were trimmed by 5 bases and 8 bases, with 18 bases remaining between them. CDR3 in amino acids: CASSPDGLEWEKLFF. The CDR3 DNA is TGTGCCAGCAGCCCGGACGGACTTGAATGGGAAAAACTGTTTTTT. The entire variable domain, with the rest obtained from reference TRBV11-2 and TRBJ1-4, is as follows: EAGVAQSPRYKIIEKRQSVAFWCNPISGHATLYWYQQILGQGPKLLIQFQNNGVVDDSQLPKDRFSAERLKGVDSTLKIQPAKLEDSAVYLCASSPDGLEWEKLFFGSGTQLSVL.

V usage is TRBV4-2 and J usage is TRBJ1-3, with a tentative D call TRBD1 (5 bases). CDR3 size: 17 residues. The V and J ends lost 5 bases and 0 bases respectively, with 17 bases between them. CDR1 is LGHNA, CDR2 YNFKEQ, per germline. CDR3 residues: CASSGTSGPLSGNTIYF. The CDR3 DNA sequence: TGTGCCAGCAGCGGGACTTCGGGGCCTCTCTCTGGAAACACCATATATTTT.

This chain connects TRBV9 to TRBJ1-2; no reliable D call. Germline values: CDR1 SGDLS, CDR2 YYNGEE. The V gene lost 7 bases and the J gene lost 0 bases, with 10 bases spanning the gap. This CDR3 region has 13 residues. CDR3 nucleotides: TGTGCCAGCGTTCGGTTAACTAACTATGGCTACACCTTC. Translated: CASVRLTNYGYTF.

This chain links TRBV28 with TRBJ1-5, with a possible D match to TRBD1 (5 bases). There are 14 residues in the CDR3. Germline values: CDR1 MDHEN, CDR2 SYDVKM. The V end was cut by 8 bases, the J end by 0 bases, with 11 bases between. Here the CDR3 DNA reads TGTGCCAGCGGCGGGACCTATAGCAATCAGCCCCAGCATTTT. This encodes CASGGTYSNQPQHF.

The rearrangement links TRBV6-5 to TRBJ1-1; no firm D call. The germline V and J ends were trimmed by 5 bases and 4 bases, with 11 bases remaining between them. This CDR3 region has 13 residues. In germline, CDR1 is MNHEY, CDR2 SVGAGI. The CDR3 DNA is TGTGCCAGCAGTCAAAGGTCAGGCACTGAAGCTTTCTTT. Its protein is CASSQRSGTEAFF.